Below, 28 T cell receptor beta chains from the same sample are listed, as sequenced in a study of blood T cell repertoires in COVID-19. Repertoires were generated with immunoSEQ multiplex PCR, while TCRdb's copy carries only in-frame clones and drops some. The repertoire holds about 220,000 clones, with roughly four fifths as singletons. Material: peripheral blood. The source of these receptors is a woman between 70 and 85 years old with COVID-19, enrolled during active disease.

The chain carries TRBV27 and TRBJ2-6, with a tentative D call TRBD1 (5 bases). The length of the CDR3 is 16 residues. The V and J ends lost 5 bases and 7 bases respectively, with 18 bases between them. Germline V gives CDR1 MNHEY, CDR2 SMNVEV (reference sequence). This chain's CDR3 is CASSPKFNQGANVLTF. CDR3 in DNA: TGTGCCAGCAGTCCAAAGTTTAATCAGGGAGCCAACGTCCTGACTTTC.

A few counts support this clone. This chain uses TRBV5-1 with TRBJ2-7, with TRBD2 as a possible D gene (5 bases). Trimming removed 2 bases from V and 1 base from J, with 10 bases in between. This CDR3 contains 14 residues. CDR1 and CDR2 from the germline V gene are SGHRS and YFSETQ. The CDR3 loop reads CASSFDGGSYEQYF. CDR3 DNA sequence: TGCGCCAGCAGCTTTGACGGAGGATCCTACGAGCAGTACTTC. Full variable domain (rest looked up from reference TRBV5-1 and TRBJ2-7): KAGVTQTPRYLIKTRGQQVTLSCSPISGHRSVSWYQQTPGQGLQFLFEYFSETQRNKGNFPGRFSGRQFSNSRSEMNVSTLELGDSALYLCASSFDGGSYEQYFGPGTRLTVT.

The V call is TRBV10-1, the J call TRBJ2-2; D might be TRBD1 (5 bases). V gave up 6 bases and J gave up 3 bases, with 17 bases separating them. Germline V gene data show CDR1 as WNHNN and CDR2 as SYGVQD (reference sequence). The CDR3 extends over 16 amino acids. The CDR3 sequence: CASSPAQGWDTGELFF. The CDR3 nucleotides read TGCGCCAGCAGCCCGGCGCAGGGATGGGACACCGGGGAGCTGTTTTTT.

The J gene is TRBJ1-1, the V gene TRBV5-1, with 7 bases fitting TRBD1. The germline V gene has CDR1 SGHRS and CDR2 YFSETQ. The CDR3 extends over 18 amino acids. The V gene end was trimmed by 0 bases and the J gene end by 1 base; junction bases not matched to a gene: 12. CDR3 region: CASSLATSRQGGNTEAFF. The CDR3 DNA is TGCGCCAGCAGCTTGGCGACAAGTCGACAGGGCGGGAACACTGAAGCTTTCTTT.

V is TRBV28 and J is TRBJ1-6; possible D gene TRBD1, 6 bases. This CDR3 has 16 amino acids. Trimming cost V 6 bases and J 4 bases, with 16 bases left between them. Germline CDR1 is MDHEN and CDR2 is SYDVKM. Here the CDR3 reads CASSSTPQGYNSPLHF. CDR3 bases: TGTGCCAGCAGCTCTACTCCACAGGGTTATAATTCACCCCTCCACTTT. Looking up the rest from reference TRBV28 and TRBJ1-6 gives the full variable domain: DVKVTQSSRYLVKRTGEKVFLECVQDMDHENMFWYRQDPGLGLRLIYFSYDVKMKEKGDIPEGYSVSREKKERFSLILESASTNQTSMYLCASSSTPQGYNSPLHFGNGTRLTVT.

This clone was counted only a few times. CDR3 coding DNA: TGTGCCAGCAGCTTAACCCCCCTAGCCCAAGAGACCCAGTACTTC. Protein sequence: CASSLTPLAQETQYF. The chain carries TRBV7-2 and TRBJ2-5, with TRBD2 as a possible D gene (5 bases). Between the trimmed V and J ends, which lost 2 bases and 1 base, there was a span of 11 bases. This CDR3 has 15 amino acids. From germline, CDR1 is SGHTA and CDR2 FQGNSA.

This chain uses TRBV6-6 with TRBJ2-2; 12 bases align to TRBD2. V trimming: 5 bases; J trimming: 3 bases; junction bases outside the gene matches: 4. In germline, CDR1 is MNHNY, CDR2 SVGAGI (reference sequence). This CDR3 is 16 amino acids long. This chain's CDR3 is CASSPTSGRYTGELFF. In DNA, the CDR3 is TGTGCCAGCAGTCCCACTAGCGGGAGGTACACCGGGGAGCTGTTTTTT.

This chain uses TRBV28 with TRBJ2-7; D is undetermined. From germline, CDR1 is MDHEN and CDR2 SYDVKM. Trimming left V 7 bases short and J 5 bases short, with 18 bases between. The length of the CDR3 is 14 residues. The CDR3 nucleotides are TGTGCCAGCACTAATATAGGAGAGGTACACGAGCAGTACTTC. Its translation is CASTNIGEVHEQYF.

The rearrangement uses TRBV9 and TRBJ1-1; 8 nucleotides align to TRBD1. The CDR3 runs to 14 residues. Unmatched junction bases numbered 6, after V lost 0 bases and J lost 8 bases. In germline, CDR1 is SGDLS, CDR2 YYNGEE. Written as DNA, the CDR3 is TGTGCCAGCAGCGTAGTCTCGGCAGGGGGCGAAGCTTTCTTT. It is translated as CASSVVSAGGEAFF.

CDR3 loop: CASSPVKGEETQYF. CDR3 sequence (DNA): TGTGCCAGCAGCCCTGTCAAGGGGGAAGAGACCCAGTACTTC. The V call is TRBV5-4, the J call TRBJ2-5; possible D gene TRBD1, 6 bases. Germline CDR1 reads SGHNT; CDR2 reads YYREEE (reference sequence). The V end lost 4 bases, the J end lost 3 bases, and 13 bases lay between the germline ends. The CDR3 sequence is 14 residues long.

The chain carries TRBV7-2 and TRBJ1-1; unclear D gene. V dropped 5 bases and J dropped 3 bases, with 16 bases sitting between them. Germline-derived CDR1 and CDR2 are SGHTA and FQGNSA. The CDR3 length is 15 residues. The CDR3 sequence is CASSLLVLADTEAFF. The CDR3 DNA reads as TGTGCCAGCAGCCTTTTGGTCCTCGCGGACACTGAAGCTTTCTTT.

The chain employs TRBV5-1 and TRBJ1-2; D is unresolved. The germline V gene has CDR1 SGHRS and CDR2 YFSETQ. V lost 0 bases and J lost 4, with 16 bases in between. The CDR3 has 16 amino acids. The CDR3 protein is CASSLASTSPFYGYTF. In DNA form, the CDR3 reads TGCGCCAGCAGCTTGGCCTCGACTTCCCCCTTCTATGGCTACACCTTC.

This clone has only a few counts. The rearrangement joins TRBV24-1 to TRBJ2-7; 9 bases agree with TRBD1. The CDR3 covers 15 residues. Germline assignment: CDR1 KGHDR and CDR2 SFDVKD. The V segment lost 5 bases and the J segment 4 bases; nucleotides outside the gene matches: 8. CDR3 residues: CATSAPYRGRYEQYF. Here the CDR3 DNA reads TGTGCCACCAGTGCCCCCTACAGGGGGCGTTACGAGCAGTACTTC.

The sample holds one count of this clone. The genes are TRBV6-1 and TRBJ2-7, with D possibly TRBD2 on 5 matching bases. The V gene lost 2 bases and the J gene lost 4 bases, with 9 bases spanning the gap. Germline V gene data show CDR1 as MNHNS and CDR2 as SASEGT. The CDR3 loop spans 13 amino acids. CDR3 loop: CASSESGRYEQYF. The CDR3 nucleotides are TGTGCCAGCAGTGAAAGCGGACGTTACGAGCAGTACTTC.

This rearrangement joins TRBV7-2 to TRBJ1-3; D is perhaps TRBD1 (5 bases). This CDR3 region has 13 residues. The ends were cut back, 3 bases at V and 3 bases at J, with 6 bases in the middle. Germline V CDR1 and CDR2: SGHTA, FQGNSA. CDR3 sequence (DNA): TGTGCCAGCAGCTTGCAGGGTGGAAACACCATATATTTT. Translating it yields CASSLQGGNTIYF.

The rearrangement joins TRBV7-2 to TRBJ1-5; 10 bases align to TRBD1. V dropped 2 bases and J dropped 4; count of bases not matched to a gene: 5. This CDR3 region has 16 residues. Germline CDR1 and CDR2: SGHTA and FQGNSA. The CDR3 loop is CASSLTTGGLNQPQHF. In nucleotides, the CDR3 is TGTGCCAGCAGCTTAACGACAGGGGGCTTAAATCAGCCCCAGCATTTT.

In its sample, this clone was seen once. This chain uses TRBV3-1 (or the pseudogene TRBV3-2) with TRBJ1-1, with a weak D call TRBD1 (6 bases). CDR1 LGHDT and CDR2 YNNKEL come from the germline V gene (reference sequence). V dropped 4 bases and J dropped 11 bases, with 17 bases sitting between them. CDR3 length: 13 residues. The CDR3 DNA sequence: TGTGCCAGCAGCCCCCCAGGGGCACTTGGGGCTTTCTTT. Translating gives CASSPPGALGAFF.

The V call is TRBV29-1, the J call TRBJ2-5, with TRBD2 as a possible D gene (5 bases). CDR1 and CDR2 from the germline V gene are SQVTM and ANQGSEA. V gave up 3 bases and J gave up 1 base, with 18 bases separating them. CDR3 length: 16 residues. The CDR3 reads CSVDAGLIIFQETQYF. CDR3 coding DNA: TGCAGCGTTGACGCGGGCCTCATTATATTCCAAGAGACCCAGTACTTC. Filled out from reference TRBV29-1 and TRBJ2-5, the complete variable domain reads SAVISQKPSRDICQRGTSLTIQCQVDSQVTMMFWYRQQPGQSLTLIATANQGSEATYESGFVIDKFPISRPNLTFSTLTVSNMSPEDSSIYLCSVDAGLIIFQETQYFGPGTRLLVL.

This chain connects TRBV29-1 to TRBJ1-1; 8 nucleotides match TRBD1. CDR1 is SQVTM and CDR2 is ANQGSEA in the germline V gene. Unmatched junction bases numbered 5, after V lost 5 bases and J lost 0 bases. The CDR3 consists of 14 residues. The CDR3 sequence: CSVPQGQVNTEAFF. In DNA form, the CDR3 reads TGCAGCGTTCCCCAGGGACAGGTGAACACTGAAGCTTTCTTT.

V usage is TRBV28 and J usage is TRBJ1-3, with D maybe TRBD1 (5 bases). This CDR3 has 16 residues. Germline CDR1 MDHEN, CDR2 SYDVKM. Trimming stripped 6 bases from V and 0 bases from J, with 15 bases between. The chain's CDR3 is CASSSRGRISGNTIYF. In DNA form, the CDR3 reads TGTGCCAGCAGCTCGCGGGGACGGATCTCTGGAAACACCATATATTTT.

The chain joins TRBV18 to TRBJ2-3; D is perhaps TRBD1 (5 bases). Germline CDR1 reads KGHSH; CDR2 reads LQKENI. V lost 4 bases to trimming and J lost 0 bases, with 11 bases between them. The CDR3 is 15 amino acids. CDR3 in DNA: TGTGCCAGCTCACGCCGGACAACCAGCACAGATACGCAGTATTTT. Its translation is CASSRRTTSTDTQYF. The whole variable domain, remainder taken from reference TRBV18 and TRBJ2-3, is NAGVMQNPRHLVRRRGQEARLRCSPMKGHSHVYWYRQLPEEGLKFMVYLQKENIIDESGMPKERFSAEFPKEGPSILRIQQVVRGDSAAYFCASSRRTTSTDTQYFGPGTRLTVL.

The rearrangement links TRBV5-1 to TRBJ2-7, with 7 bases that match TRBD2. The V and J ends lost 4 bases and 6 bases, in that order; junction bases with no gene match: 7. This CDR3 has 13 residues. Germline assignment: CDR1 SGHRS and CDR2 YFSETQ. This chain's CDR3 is CASSPWTSREQYF. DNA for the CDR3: TGCGCCAGCAGCCCCTGGACTAGTCGCGAGCAGTACTTC.

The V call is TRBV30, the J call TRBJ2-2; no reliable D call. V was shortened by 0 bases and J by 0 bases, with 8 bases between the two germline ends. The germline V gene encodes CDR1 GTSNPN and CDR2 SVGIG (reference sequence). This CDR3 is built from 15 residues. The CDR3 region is CAWSVVTTNTGELFF. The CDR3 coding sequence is TGTGCCTGGAGTGTTGTGACAACGAACACCGGGGAGCTGTTTTTT.

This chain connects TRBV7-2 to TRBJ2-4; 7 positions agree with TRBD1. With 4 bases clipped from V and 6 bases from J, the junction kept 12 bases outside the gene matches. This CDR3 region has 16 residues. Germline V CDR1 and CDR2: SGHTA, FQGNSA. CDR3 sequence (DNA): TGTGCCAGCAGCTATACCGGGACAGCTGGGTTAAACATTCAGTACTTC. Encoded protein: CASSYTGTAGLNIQYF.

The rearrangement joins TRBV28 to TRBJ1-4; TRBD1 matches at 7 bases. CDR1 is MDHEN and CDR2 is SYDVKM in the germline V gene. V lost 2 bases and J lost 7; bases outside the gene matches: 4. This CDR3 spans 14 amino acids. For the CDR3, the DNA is TGTGCCAGCAGTTTACTAGGGGGCGGTGAAAAACTGTTTTTT. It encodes CASSLLGGGEKLFF. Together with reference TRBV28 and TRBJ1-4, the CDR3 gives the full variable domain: DVKVTQSSRYLVKRTGEKVFLECVQDMDHENMFWYRQDPGLGLRLIYFSYDVKMKEKGDIPEGYSVSREKKERFSLILESASTNQTSMYLCASSLLGGGEKLFFGSGTQLSVL.

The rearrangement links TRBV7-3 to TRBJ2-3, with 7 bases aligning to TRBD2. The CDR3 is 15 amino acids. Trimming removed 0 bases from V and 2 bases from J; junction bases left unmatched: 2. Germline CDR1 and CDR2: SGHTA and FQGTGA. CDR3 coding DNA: TGTGCCAGCAGCTTAACGAGCGGGACCACAGATACGCAGTATTTT. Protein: CASSLTSGTTDTQYF.

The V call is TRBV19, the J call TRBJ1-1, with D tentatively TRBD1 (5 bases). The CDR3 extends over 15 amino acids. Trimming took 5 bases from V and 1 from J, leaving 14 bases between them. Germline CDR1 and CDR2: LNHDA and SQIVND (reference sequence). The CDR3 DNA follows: TGTGCCAGTAGTCTCCAGGGAAGCACGAACACTGAAGCTTTCTTT. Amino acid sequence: CASSLQGSTNTEAFF. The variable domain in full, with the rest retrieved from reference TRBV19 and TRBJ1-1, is DGGITQSPKYLFRKEGQNVTLSCEQNLNHDAMYWYRQDPGQGLRLIYYSQIVNDFQKGDIAEGYSVSREKKESFPLTVTSAQKNPTAFYLCASSLQGSTNTEAFFGQGTRLTVV.

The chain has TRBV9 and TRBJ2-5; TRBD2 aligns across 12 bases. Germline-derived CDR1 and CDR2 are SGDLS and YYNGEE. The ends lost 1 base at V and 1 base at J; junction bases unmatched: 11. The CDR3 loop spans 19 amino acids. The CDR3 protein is CASSVSAGLAGTGQETQYF. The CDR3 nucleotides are TGTGCCAGCAGCGTATCGGCAGGACTAGCGGGAACAGGCCAAGAGACCCAGTACTTC.